The 29 T cell receptor beta chains in this list originate from one sample, sequenced in a study of shared clonotypes between healthy human individuals. Sequencing used immunoSEQ multiplex PCR; TCRdb keeps in-frame clones, though not all of them. The sample lists more than 550,000 clones, over 60% occurring once. Sequencing was carried out using memory CD4+ T cells sorted from blood. The subset: CD45RA-negative fraction. The receptor set was obtained from a woman aged 25 to 39 in good health.

This clone was counted a few times. The chain recombines TRBV2 with TRBJ1-2; D is unresolved. The CDR3 is 14 amino acids. The germline V gene has CDR1 SNHLY and CDR2 FYNNEI. The V and J ends lost 1 base and 7 bases respectively, with 13 bases between them. CDR3: CASSEDKSWGGYTF. For the CDR3, the DNA is TGTGCCAGCAGTGAAGATAAAAGTTGGGGTGGCTACACCTTC.

The J gene is TRBJ2-5, the V gene TRBV4-2; 8 nucleotides agree with TRBD1. The germline V gene encodes CDR1 LGHNA and CDR2 YNFKEQ. The CDR3 runs to 14 residues. V lost 2 bases to trimming and J lost 3 bases; unmatched junction nucleotides: 2. Here the CDR3 reads CASSQRGQEETQYF. CDR3 DNA sequence: TGTGCCAGCAGCCAACGGGGACAGGAAGAGACCCAGTACTTC.

This sequence joins TRBV6-6 and TRBJ2-7; the match to TRBD1 covers 8 bases. The J segment lost 3 bases and the V segment lost 3 bases, leaving 7 bases of the junction unmatched. The CDR3 loop spans 15 amino acids. Germline V gene data show CDR1 as MNHNY and CDR2 as SVGAGI (reference sequence). The CDR3 DNA reads TGTGCCAGCAGTTATTTGACAGGGGATTTCTACGAGCAGTACTTC. Its protein is CASSYLTGDFYEQYF.

With regard to this clone: Different DNA sequences within this sample yield the same CDR3. The V gene is TRBV29-1, the J gene TRBJ2-7; D remains ambiguous. Germline lookup yields CDR1 SQVTM and CDR2 ANQGSEA. The CDR3 is made up of 10 amino acids. V shed 4 bases and J shed 4 bases, with 5 bases lying between them. The CDR3 is CSVGGYEQYF. The CDR3 coding sequence is TGCAGCGTTGGCGGTTACGAGCAGTACTTC.

The V call is TRBV11-2, the J call TRBJ2-7, with unresolved D. CDR3 length: 13 amino acids. Trimming pared 1 base from V and 2 bases from J, leaving 6 bases between. Germline V gene sequence: CDR1 SGHAT, CDR2 FQNNGV. The CDR3 DNA reads TGTGCCAGCAGCTTAGTGGTTGCCTACGAGCAGTACTTC. Translation gives CASSLVVAYEQYF.

CDR3 coding DNA: TGTGCCAGTGAAACAGGGTTTGGCAATCAGCCCCAGCATTTT. It is translated as CASETGFGNQPQHF. This chain connects TRBV19 to TRBJ1-5; perhaps TRBD1 as D (6 bases). Germline V gives CDR1 LNHDA, CDR2 SQIVND (reference sequence). The CDR3 covers 14 residues. Trimming shortened V by 8 bases and J by 2 bases, and 13 bases separated the two germline ends.

The V and J genes are TRBV5-1 and TRBJ1-5; D is perhaps TRBD1 (6 bases). CDR3 size: 15 residues. Trimming removed 0 bases at V and 7 bases at J, with 14 bases between. The germline CDR1 and CDR2 sequences are SGHRS and YFSETQ. The CDR3 is CASSLESGDGQPQHF. The CDR3 nucleotides read TGCGCCAGCAGCTTGGAATCAGGGGATGGGCAGCCCCAGCATTTT.

This clone was seen more than once but under ten times. CDR3 protein: CASSLQGDQYEQYF. The CDR3 DNA follows: TGTGCCAGCTCACTCCAGGGGGACCAATACGAGCAGTACTTC. The chain carries TRBV18 and TRBJ2-7; 7 bases agree with TRBD1. Per germline, CDR1 KGHSH and CDR2 LQKENI. The CDR3 totals 14 residues. With V trimmed by 4 bases and J by 4 bases, 7 bases remained unmatched.

Comment on this clone: Other nucleotide sequences in the sample specify the same CDR3. This chain connects TRBV18 to TRBJ1-5; D unclear. The V end was cut by 3 bases, the J end by 2 bases, with 8 bases between. Germline CDR1 reads KGHSH; CDR2 reads LQKENI. This CDR3 region has 14 residues. The CDR3: CASSPSRGNQPQHF. As DNA, the CDR3 is TGTGCCAGCTCACCCAGTAGGGGCAATCAGCCCCAGCATTTT.

The chain recombines TRBV7-9 with TRBJ2-3; D perhaps matches TRBD2 (6 bases). Germline CDR1 SEHNR, CDR2 FQNEAQ (reference sequence). The CDR3 consists of 17 residues. The V end was cut by 1 base, the J end by 2 bases, with 16 bases between. CDR3 loop: CASSLGVTGDFTDTQYF. CDR3 nucleotides: TGTGCCAGCAGCTTAGGCGTTACGGGGGACTTCACAGATACGCAGTATTTT.

This clone was seen more than once but under ten times. The gene calls are TRBV19 and TRBJ1-5, with TRBD1 as a possible D gene (5 bases). V dropped 3 bases and J dropped 4 bases, with 13 bases sitting between them. Germline V lookup: CDR1 LNHDA, CDR2 SQIVND (reference sequence). The CDR3 is 15 residues long. The chain's CDR3 is CASSIWGGDNQPQHF. In nucleotides, the CDR3 is TGTGCCAGTAGTATTTGGGGCGGGGATAATCAGCCCCAGCATTTT.

The V and J genes are TRBV28 and TRBJ1-5, with no clear D. The V end lost 5 bases, the J end lost 7 bases, and 9 bases lay between the germline ends. The CDR3 length is 12 residues. Germline V gene sequence: CDR1 MDHEN, CDR2 SYDVKM. The CDR3 sequence: CASSKGWQPQHF. The CDR3 region has the DNA TGTGCCAGCAGTAAGGGATGGCAGCCCCAGCATTTT. Filled out from reference TRBV28 and TRBJ1-5, the complete variable domain reads DVKVTQSSRYLVKRTGEKVFLECVQDMDHENMFWYRQDPGLGLRLIYFSYDVKMKEKGDIPEGYSVSREKKERFSLILESASTNQTSMYLCASSKGWQPQHFGDGTRLSIL.

The V gene is TRBV18, the J gene TRBJ2-7; D could derive from TRBD1 or TRBD2 (6 bases each). This CDR3 region has 14 residues. Germline CDR1 is KGHSH and CDR2 is LQKENI. V lost 4 bases to trimming and J lost 0 bases, with 10 bases between them. CDR3 in DNA: TGTGCCAGCTCACAGGGGGGCTCCTCCTACGAGCAGTACTTC. It is translated as CASSQGGSSYEQYF.

In this sample, this clone turned up once. V gene TRBV7-2 combines with J gene TRBJ2-3; TRBD2 matches 14 bases. V lost 6 bases and J lost 0; bases outside the gene matches: 8. CDR3 length: 18 amino acids. Germline CDR1 reads SGHTA; CDR2 reads FQGNSA. CDR3 sequence (DNA): TGTGCCAGCAGATCGGGGACTAGCGGGAGTGCTAGCACAGATACGCAGTATTTT. This encodes CASRSGTSGSASTDTQYF.

This clone occurred a few times. The CDR3 reads CSVHSRVNEQFF. The CDR3 nucleotides read TGCAGCGTCCATTCGCGGGTTAATGAGCAGTTCTTC. The V call is TRBV29-1, the J call TRBJ2-1, with a tentative D call TRBD2 (5 bases). There are 12 residues in the CDR3. The V gene lost 6 bases and the J gene lost 7 bases, with 13 bases spanning the gap. Germline V CDR1 and CDR2: SQVTM, ANQGSEA.

This chain uses TRBV19 with TRBJ1-1; D may be TRBD1 (6 bases). Germline-derived CDR1 and CDR2 are LNHDA and SQIVND (reference sequence). V dropped 4 bases and J dropped 3 bases, with 15 bases sitting between them. The CDR3 has 15 residues. The CDR3: CASSKQGVGDTEAFF. For the CDR3, the DNA is TGTGCCAGTAGTAAACAGGGCGTGGGAGACACTGAAGCTTTCTTT.

This clone was counted at least ten times. This sequence joins TRBV6-1 and TRBJ2-1; 10 bases line up with TRBD1. The germline V gene has CDR1 MNHNS and CDR2 SASEGT. The length of the CDR3 is 17 residues. Trimming at V came to 3 bases and at J to 3 bases, leaving 8 bases not matched to a gene. CDR3 region: CASSDATGTGDYNEQFF. CDR3 in DNA: TGTGCCAGCAGTGACGCTACCGGGACAGGGGACTACAATGAGCAGTTCTTC.

This chain uses TRBV6-1 with TRBJ2-4, with D hard to call. With 1 base removed from V and 0 bases from J, the gap between germline ends came to 13 bases. The CDR3 extends over 17 amino acids. Per germline, CDR1 MNHNS and CDR2 SASEGT. The CDR3 DNA reads as TGTGCCAGCAGTGAAGGACACCTTGTCTTAGCCAAAAACATTCAGTACTTC. Protein: CASSEGHLVLAKNIQYF.

The V and J genes are TRBV19 and TRBJ1-4; possibly TRBD1 for D (5 bases). Germline V CDR1 and CDR2: LNHDA, SQIVND (reference sequence). The CDR3 contains 15 residues. V lost 1 base and J lost 5, with 11 bases in between. CDR3 in DNA: TGTGCCAGTAGTATAGGGGGCGGCTACAATGAAAAACTGTTTTTT. This gives the protein CASSIGGGYNEKLFF.

The rearrangement joins TRBV4-1 to TRBJ2-7; D is tentatively TRBD1 or TRBD2 (5 bases each). Per germline, CDR1 MGHRA and CDR2 YSYEKL. This CDR3 spans 15 amino acids. Trimming removed 1 base at V and 6 bases at J, with 16 bases between. The CDR3 DNA sequence: TGCGCCAGCAGCCAAGCCACCCTGCTTGGGGGCGAGCAGTACTTC. This translates into CASSQATLLGGEQYF.

Points on this clone: The sample contains more than one DNA sequence encoding this CDR3. This chain uses TRBV18 with TRBJ2-7; 7 nucleotides line up with TRBD1. Trimming took 4 bases from V and 4 from J; bases not matched to a gene: 1. The CDR3 is 12 amino acids. Germline V gene data show CDR1 as KGHSH and CDR2 as LQKENI. The CDR3 region has the DNA TGTGCCAGCTCACTGGGACAGTACGAGCAGTACTTC. Its protein product is CASSLGQYEQYF.

The chain joins TRBV28 to TRBJ1-5; D possibly corresponds to TRBD1 (6 bases). This CDR3 contains 15 residues. Trimming took off 10 bases at V and 3 bases at J, with 19 bases between the two ends. CDR1 is MDHEN and CDR2 is SYDVKM in the germline V gene. CDR3 in amino acids: CATLYDRLVNQPQHF. As DNA, the CDR3 is TGTGCCACCCTATACGACAGGTTGGTCAATCAGCCCCAGCATTTT.

This clone was found many times. This chain links TRBV9 with TRBJ2-7, with D tentatively TRBD2 (6 bases). V was clipped by 0 bases and J by 6 bases, with 13 bases between them. This CDR3 is 14 amino acids long. Germline loops: CDR1 SGDLS, CDR2 YYNGEE. The CDR3 DNA reads TGTGCCAGCAGCGTAGGGGGGGTGGCCGTCGAGCAGTACTTC. Protein: CASSVGGVAVEQYF.

The chain carries TRBV7-8 and TRBJ1-4; 9 nucleotides agree with TRBD1. CDR1 and CDR2 (germline): SGHVS, FQNEAQ. The V segment lost 5 bases and the J segment 7 bases; nucleotides outside the gene matches: 5. The CDR3 runs to 14 residues. The CDR3 bases are TGTGCCAGCAGCGGGACAGGGACTCTTGAAAAACTGTTTTTT. This translates into CASSGTGTLEKLFF.

The V gene is TRBV28, the J gene TRBJ2-1; 16 bases are shared with TRBD2. The CDR3 sequence is 19 residues long. The germline V gene has CDR1 MDHEN and CDR2 SYDVKM. V was pared by 6 bases and J by 4 bases, with 12 bases of the junction left unmatched. The CDR3 is CASSLPGLAGGGSYNEQFF. In DNA, the CDR3 is TGTGCCAGCAGCCTACCGGGACTAGCGGGAGGGGGGTCTTACAATGAGCAGTTCTTC.

This clone was observed a few times. V gene TRBV5-4 combines with J gene TRBJ2-3, with TRBD1 matching over 9 bases. After removal of 0 bases from V and 7 bases from J, the junction contained 3 bases not matched to a gene. This CDR3 is 14 amino acids long. The germline V gene encodes CDR1 SGHNT and CDR2 YYREEE (reference sequence). CDR3 bases: TGTGCCAGCAGCTTGGGGGACAGGGCGTATACGCAGTATTTT. Its translation is CASSLGDRAYTQYF.

The CDR3 sequence: CASSMLIDPGIYEQYF. Here the CDR3 DNA reads TGTGCCAGCAGCATGCTCATCGACCCTGGAATCTACGAGCAGTACTTC. The rearrangement joins TRBV11-2 to TRBJ2-7; no clear D. V was shortened by 5 bases and J by 3 bases, with 20 bases between the two germline ends. CDR1 and CDR2 from the germline V gene are SGHAT and FQNNGV. This CDR3 contains 16 residues. Filled out from reference TRBV11-2 and TRBJ2-7, the complete variable domain reads EAGVAQSPRYKIIEKRQSVAFWCNPISGHATLYWYQQILGQGPKLLIQFQNNGVVDDSQLPKDRFSAERLKGVDSTLKIQPAKLEDSAVYLCASSMLIDPGIYEQYFGPGTRLTVT.

The chain uses TRBV5-1 and TRBJ1-1; 7 positions match TRBD1. CDR1 SGHRS and CDR2 YFSETQ come from the germline V gene. With V trimmed by 2 bases and J by 4 bases, 8 bases remained unmatched. The CDR3 length is 15 residues. CDR3 region: CASSLGQAQGTEAFF. The CDR3 region has the DNA TGCGCCAGCAGCTTAGGACAGGCCCAGGGCACTGAAGCTTTCTTT.

This chain uses TRBV7-2 with TRBJ1-2; TRBD1 might be the D (5 bases). Germline V gene data show CDR1 as SGHTA and CDR2 as FQGNSA. This CDR3 has 15 amino acids. V was clipped by 0 bases and J by 6 bases, with 14 bases between them. The CDR3 DNA is TGTGCCAGCAGCTTAGCGAGAGGGGCAGCTGATGGCTACACCTTC. Amino acids: CASSLARGAADGYTF.